These T cell receptor beta chains were read from a single sample in a study of regulatory T cells in long-lasting Graves disease. TCRdb re-derived calls from the multiplex PCR reads in MiXCR, one entry per CDR3 protein. The sample has about half a million distinct CDR3 sequences; approximately 12% are singletons. These data were likewise used in another study, on T cells in Graves' hyperthyroidism and ophthalmopathy.

The specimen was peripheral blood mononuclear cells (PBMCs), collected at new diagnosis, from a patient treated with antithyroid drugs. The receptor source for this set is a woman in her twenties or thirties with Graves disease. Each CDR3 is given with its conserved first and last residue. The D gene is left open where the match is weak. Expanded clones are given a class, and other clones once, few, many or no size at all.

d_call,v_call,j_call,clone_size,cdr3_aa,cdr3_nt
TRBD1,TRBV2,TRBJ1-1,few,CASSPGTGVGAFF,TGTGCCAGCAGTCCCGGGACAGGGGTGGGAGCTTTCTTT
NA,TRBV10-1,TRBJ1-1,many,CASSESKGRAEAFF,TGCGCCAGCAGTGAGTCGAAAGGTCGGGCTGAAGCTTTCTTT
NA,TRBV28,TRBJ1-6,many,CASSWGAVYNSPLHF,TGTGCCAGCAGTTGGGGTGCTGTCTATAATTCACCCCTCCACTTT
TRBD1,TRBV18,TRBJ2-7,many,CASSLGQDGYEQYF,TGTGCCAGCTCCTTGGGACAGGATGGCTACGAGCAGTACTTC
NA,TRBV29-1,TRBJ1-1,NA,CSVERNTEAFF,TGCAGCGTTGAACGGAACACTGAAGCTTTCTTT
TRBD1,TRBV6-2/TRBV6-3,TRBJ1-2,few,CASSFGQGDISGYTF,TGTGCCAGCAGTTTCGGACAGGGGGATATATCCGGCTACACCTTC
TRBD2,TRBV18,TRBJ2-1,NA,CAGSPSKLAGGLYNEQFF,TGTGCTGGCTCACCATCGAAACTAGCGGGAGGACTGTACAATGAGCAGTTCTTC
TRBD1,TRBV7-9,TRBJ1-4,NA,CASSPGATGGVEKLFF,TGTGCCAGCAGCCCAGGAGCGACAGGGGGCGTTGAAAAACTGTTTTTT
NA,TRBV19,TRBJ1-1,NA,CASMGRPMNTEAFF,TGTGCCAGTATGGGCAGGCCGATGAACACTGAAGCTTTCTTT
NA,TRBV6-1,TRBJ2-7,many,CASSPMWGTYEQYF,TGTGCCAGCAGTCCCATGTGGGGTACCTACGAGCAGTACTTC
NA,TRBV6-5,TRBJ2-5,many,CASSYGRGISKTQYF,TGTGCCAGCAGTTACGGTCGCGGGATTTCAAAGACCCAGTACTTC
NA,TRBV18,TRBJ2-3,many,CASSPAYTPADTQYF,TGTGCCAGCTCACCCGCCTACACGCCGGCAGATACGCAGTATTTT
TRBD2,TRBV9,TRBJ2-7,many,CASSVGGLGYEQYF,TGTGCCAGCAGCGTAGGTGGACTAGGCTACGAGCAGTACTTC
NA,TRBV9,TRBJ1-2,NA,CASSVYKGNDGYTF,TGTGCCAGCAGCGTGTATAAGGGAAACGATGGCTACACCTTC
NA,TRBV19,TRBJ1-5,many,CASSILDQPQHF,TGTGCCAGTAGTATTTTGGATCAGCCCCAGCATTTT
NA,TRBV2,TRBJ1-5,many,CASSGRGLDPYQPQHF,TGTGCCAGCAGTGGCAGGGGTTTGGATCCGTATCAGCCCCAGCATTTT
NA,TRBV7-9,TRBJ1-3,NA,CASNVGSSGGASGNTIYF,TGTGCCAGCAACGTGGGGTCGTCGGGGGGCGCTTCTGGAAACACCATATATTTT
NA,TRBV6-5,TRBJ1-3,many,CASSFDGYSGNTIYF,TGTGCCAGCAGTTTCGACGGATACTCTGGAAACACCATATATTTT
TRBD2,TRBV19,TRBJ2-1,NA,CASSVLLAGGFNEQFF,TGTGCCAGTAGTGTCTTACTAGCGGGAGGATTCAATGAGCAGTTCTTC
NA,TRBV7-2,TRBJ2-7,few,CASRSLDYEQYF,TGTGCCAGCAGATCCCTAGATTACGAGCAGTACTTC
NA,TRBV12-3/TRBV12-4,TRBJ2-1,many,CASSLNRRYNEQFF,TGTGCCAGCAGTTTGAACAGGCGCTACAATGAGCAGTTCTTC
TRBD2,TRBV11-2,TRBJ2-1,many,CASSLRPSGLYNEQFF,TGTGCCAGCAGCTTACGTCCTAGCGGCCTGTACAATGAGCAGTTCTTC
NA,TRBV2,TRBJ1-2,many,CASSYGQSSYGYTF,TGTGCCAGCAGCTACGGACAGAGTAGCTATGGCTACACCTTC
NA,TRBV2,TRBJ2-7,many,CASSPGTFNEQYF,TGTGCCAGCAGCCCAGGGACATTTAACGAGCAGTACTTC
NA,TRBV12-3/TRBV12-4,TRBJ2-1,many,CASSFDAPHEQFF,TGTGCCAGCAGTTTTGACGCTCCCCATGAGCAGTTCTTC
NA,TRBV3-1,TRBJ2-1,few,CASSQELAQATTGTYNEQFF,TGTGCCAGCAGCCAAGAACTGGCACAGGCGACAACAGGGACCTACAATGAGCAGTTCTTC
NA,TRBV29-1,TRBJ1-2,many,CSVEKTGHNYGYTF,TGCAGCGTTGAAAAGACAGGCCATAACTATGGCTACACCTTC
NA,TRBV3-1,TRBJ2-1,many,CASSQERQYSYNEQFF,TGTGCCAGCAGCCAAGAGCGGCAATACTCCTACAATGAGCAGTTCTTC
NA,TRBV12-3/TRBV12-4,TRBJ2-2,many,CASTLTGELFF,TGTGCCAGCACCCTCACCGGGGAGCTGTTTTTT
TRBD1,TRBV29-1,TRBJ2-7,NA,CSADLGTGREQYF,TGCAGCGCTGACCTCGGGACAGGGCGCGAGCAGTACTTC
NA,TRBV10-1,TRBJ1-2,few,CASSESRLSGYTF,TGCGCCAGCAGTGAAAGCCGTCTGTCTGGCTACACCTTC
NA,TRBV19,TRBJ2-7,many,CASSIAAGISYEQYF,TGTGCCAGTAGTATCGCGGCAGGCATTTCCTACGAGCAGTACTTC
NA,TRBV7-9,TRBJ2-1,many,CASSLSGNKGNEQFF,TGTGCCAGCAGCTTATCTGGCAATAAGGGCAATGAGCAGTTCTTC
TRBD2,TRBV18,TRBJ2-1,many,CASSPPASGGHNEQFF,TGTGCCAGCTCACCACCGGCTAGCGGGGGACACAATGAGCAGTTCTTC
NA,TRBV11-2,TRBJ2-2,NA,CASSLARATGELFF,TGTGCCAGCAGCTTAGCGAGGGCTACCGGGGAGCTGTTTTTT
TRBD2,TRBV30,TRBJ2-7,many,CAGTSGSSYEQYF,TGTGCGGGGACTAGCGGGAGCTCCTACGAGCAGTACTTC
TRBD2,TRBV28,TRBJ2-7,NA,CASSPGTRPYEQYF,TGTGCCAGCAGTCCCGGGACTAGGCCCTACGAGCAGTACTTC
NA,TRBV7-2,TRBJ2-7,many,CASSLGRTPFSYEQYF,TGTGCCAGCAGCTTAGGTAGAACCCCGTTCTCCTACGAGCAGTACTTC
NA,TRBV5-1,TRBJ2-1,few,CASSLTGPNNEQFF,TGCGCCAGCAGCTTGACCGGACCGAACAATGAGCAGTTCTTC
NA,TRBV7-8,TRBJ2-7,NA,CASSLRLVRAYEQYF,TGTGCCAGCAGCTTAAGACTAGTAAGGGCCTACGAGCAGTACTTC
NA,TRBV3-1,TRBJ2-5,many,CASSHDSGPRTQYF,TGTGCCAGCAGCCATGATAGCGGCCCCAGGACCCAGTACTTC
TRBD2,TRBV3-1,TRBJ2-5,many,CASSPRGGGETQYF,TGTGCCAGCAGCCCCCGGGGGGGCGGAGAGACCCAGTACTTC
NA,TRBV27,TRBJ1-2,many,CASSTENARAGGYTF,TGTGCCAGCAGTACCGAAAACGCCAGGGCCGGTGGCTACACCTTC
TRBD2,TRBV28,TRBJ2-3,NA,CASTTGTSRTDTQYF,TGTGCCAGCACAACCGGGACTAGCAGAACAGATACGCAGTATTTT
NA,TRBV18,TRBJ2-1,many,CASSIIEDTANEQFF,TGTGCCAGCTCAATCATAGAAGATACAGCCAATGAGCAGTTCTTC
TRBD1,TRBV11-2,TRBJ1-2,many,CASSLGTGDFNYGYTF,TGTGCCAGCAGCTTAGGAACAGGGGATTTTAACTATGGCTACACCTTC
NA,TRBV5-8,TRBJ1-5,many,CASSLGLSWGNQPQHF,TGTGCCAGCAGCTTGGGTCTGTCATGGGGAAATCAGCCCCAGCATTTT
TRBD1,TRBV19,TRBJ1-1,many,CASSTGQGLTEAFF,TGTGCCAGTAGTACGGGACAGGGTCTGACTGAAGCTTTCTTT
NA,TRBV2,TRBJ1-3,many,CASSDRVPGNTIYF,TGTGCCAGCAGTGACAGGGTCCCTGGAAACACCATATATTTT